This TCR beta chain derives from a study of T cell responses to AZD1222 COVID-19 vaccine. Whole-study results and caveats: Increased Spike-specific TCR breadth and depth were observed after two AZD1222 doses. Dominant CD4 TCR responses targeted spike regions 160-218 and 743-854. Repertoire sampling was restricted to post-peak T cell response timepoints.

Generated by immunoSEQ multiplex PCR, the TCRdb table keeps only in-frame clones and is missing some. The table includes 55,000 to 60,000 clones, more than 70% detected once. As for this clone: Its antigen is not known.

Per germline, CDR1 LGHNA and CDR2 YNFKEQ. The V end was cut by 0 bases, the J end by 7 bases, with 16 bases between. The CDR3 totals 16 residues. V and J are TRBV4-2 and TRBJ1-3; a weak D match, TRBD1 (6 bases). Sequenced here: peripheral blood, sampled on day 0 of MenACWY control vaccination. The TCR originated in an adult in good health. CDR3 DNA: TGTGCCAGCAGCCAAGATCGGGACACGCTGGGGAACACCATATATTTT. It yields the protein CASSQDRDTLGNTIYF.